This T cell receptor (beta chain) stems from a study of T-cell reconstitution after alpha-beta-depleted transplantation in children (dated by TCRdb to the mid-2010s). Regarding the study in general: The study quantitatively tracked T-cell immune reconstitution after TCRalphabeta/CD19-depleted allogeneic hematopoietic cell transplantation in children using TCR repertoire profiling.

To prepare the library, PCR was applied. The data were produced on an Illumina HiSeq 2500. Molecular barcoding was employed in the preparation of TCR libraries, with unique molecular identifiers being used to normalize TCRbeta repertoire quantification. TCRdb applied fastp at Q25 and MiXCR to the public reads, then kept only in-frame beta chains. Each CDR3 protein gets just one entry, which takes the most common genes and DNA from the rows behind it. The sample table holds some 220,000 distinct CDR3 sequences, of which 8% to 9.5% were seen once. The biggest ten clones account for 6.2% of the sample. The sample holds a few counts of this clonotype. This clone's antigen is unknown. No quality values exist for individual bases; no much larger clone is one base distant. The sequence came from a human donor who donated a stem cell graft to a child with acute lymphoblastic leukemia. Material: PBMCs from the stem cell graft donor, obtained from the stem cell graft.

The DNA is TGTGCCAGCAGTTACGTCCCAGCGAGAGATGGCTACACCTTC. Its translation is CASSYVPARDGYTF. The chain uses TRBV6-5 and TRBJ1-2; no confident D gene assignment can be made. The CDR3 runs 14 amino acids, cysteine and phenylalanine included. Just the 42-base CDR3 DNA is kept, in frame starting at base 1. Per the germline V gene, MNHEY is the CDR1 and SVGAGI is the CDR2. V loses 2 bases of germline sequence and J loses 6 bases, and the interval between the two ends is 13 bases.